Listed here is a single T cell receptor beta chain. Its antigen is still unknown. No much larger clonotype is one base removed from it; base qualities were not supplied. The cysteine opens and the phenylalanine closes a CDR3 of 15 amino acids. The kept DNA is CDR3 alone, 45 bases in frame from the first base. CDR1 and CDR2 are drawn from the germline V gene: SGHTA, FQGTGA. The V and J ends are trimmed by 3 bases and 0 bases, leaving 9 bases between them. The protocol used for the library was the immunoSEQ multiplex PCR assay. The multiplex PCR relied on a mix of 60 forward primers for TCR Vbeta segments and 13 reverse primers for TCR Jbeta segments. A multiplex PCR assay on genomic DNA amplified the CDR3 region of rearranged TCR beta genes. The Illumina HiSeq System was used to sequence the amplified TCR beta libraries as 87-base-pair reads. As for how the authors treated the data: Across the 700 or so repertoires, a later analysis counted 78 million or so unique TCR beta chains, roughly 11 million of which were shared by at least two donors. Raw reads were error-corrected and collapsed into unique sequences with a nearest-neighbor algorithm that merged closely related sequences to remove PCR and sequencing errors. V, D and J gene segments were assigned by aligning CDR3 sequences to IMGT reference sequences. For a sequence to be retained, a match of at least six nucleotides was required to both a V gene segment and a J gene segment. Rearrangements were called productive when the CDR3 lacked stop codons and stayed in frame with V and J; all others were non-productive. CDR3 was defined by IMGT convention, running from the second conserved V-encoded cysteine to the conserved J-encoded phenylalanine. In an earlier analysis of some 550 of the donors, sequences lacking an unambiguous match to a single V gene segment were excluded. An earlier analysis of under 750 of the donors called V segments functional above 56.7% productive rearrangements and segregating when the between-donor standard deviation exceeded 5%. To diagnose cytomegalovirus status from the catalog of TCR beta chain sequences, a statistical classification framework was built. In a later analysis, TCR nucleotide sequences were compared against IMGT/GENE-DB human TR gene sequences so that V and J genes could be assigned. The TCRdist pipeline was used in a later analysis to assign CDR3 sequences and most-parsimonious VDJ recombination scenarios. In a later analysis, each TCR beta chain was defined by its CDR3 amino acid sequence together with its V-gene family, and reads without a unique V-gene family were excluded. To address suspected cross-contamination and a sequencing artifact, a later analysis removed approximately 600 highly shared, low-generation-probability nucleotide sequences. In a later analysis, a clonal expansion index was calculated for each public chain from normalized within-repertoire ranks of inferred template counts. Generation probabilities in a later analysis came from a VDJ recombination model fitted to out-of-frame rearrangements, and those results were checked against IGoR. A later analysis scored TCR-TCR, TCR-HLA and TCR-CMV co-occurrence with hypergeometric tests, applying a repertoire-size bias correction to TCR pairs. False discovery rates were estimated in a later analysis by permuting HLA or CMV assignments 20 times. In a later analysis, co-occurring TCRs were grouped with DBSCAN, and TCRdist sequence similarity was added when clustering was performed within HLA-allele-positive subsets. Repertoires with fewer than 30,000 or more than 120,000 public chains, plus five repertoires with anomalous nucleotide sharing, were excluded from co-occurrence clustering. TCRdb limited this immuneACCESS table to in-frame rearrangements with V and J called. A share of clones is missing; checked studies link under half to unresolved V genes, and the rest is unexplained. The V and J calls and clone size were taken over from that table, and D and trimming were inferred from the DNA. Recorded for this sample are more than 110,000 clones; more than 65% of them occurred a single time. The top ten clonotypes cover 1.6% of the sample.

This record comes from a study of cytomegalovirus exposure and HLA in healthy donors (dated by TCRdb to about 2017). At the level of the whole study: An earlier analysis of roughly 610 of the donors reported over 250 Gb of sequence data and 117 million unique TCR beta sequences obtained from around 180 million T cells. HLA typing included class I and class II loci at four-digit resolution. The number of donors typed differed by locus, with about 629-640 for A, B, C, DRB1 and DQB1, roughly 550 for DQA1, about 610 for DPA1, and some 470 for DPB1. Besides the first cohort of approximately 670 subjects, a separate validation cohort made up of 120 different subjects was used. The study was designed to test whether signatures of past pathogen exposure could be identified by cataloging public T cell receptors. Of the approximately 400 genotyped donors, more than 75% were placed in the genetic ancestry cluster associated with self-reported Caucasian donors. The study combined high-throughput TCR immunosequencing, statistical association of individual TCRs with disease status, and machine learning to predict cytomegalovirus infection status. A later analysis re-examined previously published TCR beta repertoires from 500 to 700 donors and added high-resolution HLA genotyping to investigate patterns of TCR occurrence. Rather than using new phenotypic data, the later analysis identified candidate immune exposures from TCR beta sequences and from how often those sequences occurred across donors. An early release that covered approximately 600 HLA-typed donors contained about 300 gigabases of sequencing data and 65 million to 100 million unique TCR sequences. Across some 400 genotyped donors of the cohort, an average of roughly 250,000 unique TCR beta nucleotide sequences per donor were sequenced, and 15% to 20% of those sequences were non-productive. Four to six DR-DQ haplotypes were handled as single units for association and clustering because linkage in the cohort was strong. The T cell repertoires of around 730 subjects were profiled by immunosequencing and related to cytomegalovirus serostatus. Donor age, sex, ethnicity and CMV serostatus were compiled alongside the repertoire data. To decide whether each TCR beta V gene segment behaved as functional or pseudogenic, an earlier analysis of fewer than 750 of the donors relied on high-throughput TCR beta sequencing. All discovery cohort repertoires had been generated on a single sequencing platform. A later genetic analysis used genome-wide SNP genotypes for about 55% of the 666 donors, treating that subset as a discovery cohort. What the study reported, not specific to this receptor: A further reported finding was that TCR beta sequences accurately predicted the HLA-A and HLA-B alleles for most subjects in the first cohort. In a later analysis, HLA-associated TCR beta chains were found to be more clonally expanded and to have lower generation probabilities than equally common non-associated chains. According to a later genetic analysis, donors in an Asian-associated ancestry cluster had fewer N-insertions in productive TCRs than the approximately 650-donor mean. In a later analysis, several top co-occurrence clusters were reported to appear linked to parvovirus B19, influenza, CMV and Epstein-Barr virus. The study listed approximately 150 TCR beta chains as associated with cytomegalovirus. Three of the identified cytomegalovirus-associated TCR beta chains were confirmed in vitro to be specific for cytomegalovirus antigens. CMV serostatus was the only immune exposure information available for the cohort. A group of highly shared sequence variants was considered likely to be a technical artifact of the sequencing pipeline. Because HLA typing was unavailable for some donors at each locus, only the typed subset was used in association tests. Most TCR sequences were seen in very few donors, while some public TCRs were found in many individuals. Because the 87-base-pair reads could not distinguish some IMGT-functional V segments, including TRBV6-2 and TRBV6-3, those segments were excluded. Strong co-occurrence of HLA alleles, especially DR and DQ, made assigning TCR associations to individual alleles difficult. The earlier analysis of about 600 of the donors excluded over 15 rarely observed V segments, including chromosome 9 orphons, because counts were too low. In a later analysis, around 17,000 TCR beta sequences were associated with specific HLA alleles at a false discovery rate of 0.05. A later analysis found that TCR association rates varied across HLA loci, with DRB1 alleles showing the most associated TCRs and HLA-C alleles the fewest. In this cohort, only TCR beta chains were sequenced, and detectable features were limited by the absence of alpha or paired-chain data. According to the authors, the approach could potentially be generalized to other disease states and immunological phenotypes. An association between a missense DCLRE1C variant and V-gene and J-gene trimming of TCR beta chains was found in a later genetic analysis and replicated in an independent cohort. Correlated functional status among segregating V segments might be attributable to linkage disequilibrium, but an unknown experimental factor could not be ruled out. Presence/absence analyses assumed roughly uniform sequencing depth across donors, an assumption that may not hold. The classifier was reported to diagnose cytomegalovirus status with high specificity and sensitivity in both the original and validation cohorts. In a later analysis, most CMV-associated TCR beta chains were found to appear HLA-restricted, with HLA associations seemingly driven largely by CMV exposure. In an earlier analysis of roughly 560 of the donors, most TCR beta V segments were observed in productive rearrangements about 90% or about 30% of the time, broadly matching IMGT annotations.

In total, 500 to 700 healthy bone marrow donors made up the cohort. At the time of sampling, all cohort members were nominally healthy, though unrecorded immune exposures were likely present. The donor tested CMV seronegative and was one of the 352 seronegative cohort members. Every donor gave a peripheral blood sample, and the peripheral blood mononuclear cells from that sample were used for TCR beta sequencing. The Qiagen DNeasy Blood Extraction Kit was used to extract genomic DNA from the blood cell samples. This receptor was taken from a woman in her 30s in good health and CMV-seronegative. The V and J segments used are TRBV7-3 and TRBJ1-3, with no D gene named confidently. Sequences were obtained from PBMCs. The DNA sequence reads TGTGCCAGCAGCTTGGGCGGGAGCTCTGGAAACACCATATATTTT. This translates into CASSLGGSSGNTIYF.